The 30 T cell receptor beta chains listed next were all sequenced from one sample in a study of identifying expanded T cells in peripheral blood. TCRdb's table, derived via immunoSEQ multiplex PCR, lists solely in-frame clones and lacks some. The top ten clones hold roughly 15% of a sample with roughly 100,000 clones, roughly 89% of them seen once. Sequenced material: blood. Receptor source: a person aged 18 to 75 in good health.

The chain has TRBV5-1 and TRBJ2-7; TRBD1 is a possible D gene (6 bases). CDR1 and CDR2 from the germline V gene are SGHRS and YFSETQ. Between the trimmed V and J ends, which lost 7 bases and 6 bases, there was a span of 23 bases. This CDR3 is 15 amino acids long. For the CDR3, the DNA is TGCGCCAGCGATCGAGAGCCAGGGGCACCGCGCGAGCAGTACTTC. Translating gives CASDREPGAPREQYF.

CDR3 coding DNA: TGTGCCAGTAGTATAGGAGGAGTTAATGAAAAACTGTTTTTT. It translates to CASSIGGVNEKLFF. The chain carries TRBV19 and TRBJ1-4; D unresolved. V gave up 1 base and J gave up 4 bases, with 7 bases separating them. CDR3 length: 14 amino acids. Germline V gene data show CDR1 as LNHDA and CDR2 as SQIVND (reference sequence). Together with reference TRBV19 and TRBJ1-4, the CDR3 gives the full variable domain: DGGITQSPKYLFRKEGQNVTLSCEQNLNHDAMYWYRQDPGQGLRLIYYSQIVNDFQKGDIAEGYSVSREKKESFPLTVTSAQKNPTAFYLCASSIGGVNEKLFFGSGTQLSVL.

The chain is built from TRBV5-6 and TRBJ2-7; D is unclear. Trimming cost V 3 bases and J 4 bases, with 5 bases left between them. CDR1 is SGHDT, CDR2 YYEEEE, per germline. CDR3 length: 11 amino acids. CDR3 DNA sequence: TGTGCCAGCAGCTCGGGTTACGAGCAGTACTTC. Residues: CASSSGYEQYF.

The chain couples TRBV18 to TRBJ1-2, with D possibly being TRBD1 (5 bases). Trimming shortened V by 0 bases and J by 4 bases, and 12 bases separated the two germline ends. Germline V gene lookup returns CDR1 KGHSH and CDR2 LQKENI. The length of the CDR3 is 15 residues. The CDR3 loop reads CASSPPMGDLYGYTF. DNA for the CDR3: TGTGCCAGCTCACCACCTATGGGGGACCTCTATGGCTACACCTTC.

The chain uses TRBV4-3 and TRBJ1-2, with D perhaps TRBD1 (6 bases). Deletions cut 1 base from V and 4 bases from J, with 10 bases between. There are 14 residues in the CDR3. Germline values: CDR1 LGHNA, CDR2 YSLEER. This CDR3 is CASSQVRGAYGYTF. The CDR3 DNA is TGCGCCAGCAGCCAAGTTCGGGGGGCCTATGGCTACACCTTC.

This chain links TRBV4-2 with TRBJ2-3, with 12 bases aligning to TRBD1. V lost 3 bases to trimming and J lost 4 bases; unmatched junction nucleotides: 8. CDR3 length equals 17 residues. Germline loops: CDR1 LGHNA, CDR2 YNFKEQ. The CDR3 bases are TGTGCCAGCAGCCAGGGGGACAGGGGGCTTGGGGCAGATACGCAGTATTTT. Encoded protein: CASSQGDRGLGADTQYF.

The J gene is TRBJ1-1, the V gene TRBV10-2, with D possibly TRBD1 on 5 matching bases. Germline-derived CDR1 and CDR2 are WSHSY and SAAADI. V lost 6 bases, J lost 8 bases, and 10 bases lay in between. The CDR3 is 11 amino acids. CDR3 in DNA: TGCGCCAGCAGGGTCGGGGGGGAAGCTTTCTTT. Amino acid sequence: CASRVGGEAFF.

The chain joins TRBV14 to TRBJ2-7; 11 nucleotides align to TRBD1. This CDR3 is 14 amino acids long. Germline V gene data show CDR1 as SGHDN and CDR2 as FVKESK. V shed 3 bases and J 6 bases; nucleotides not matched to a gene: 4. CDR3 protein: CASSHRDRGAEQYF. The CDR3 DNA follows: TGTGCCAGCAGCCATCGGGACAGGGGGGCCGAGCAGTACTTC. Together with reference TRBV14 and TRBJ2-7, the CDR3 gives the full variable domain: EAGVTQFPSHSVIEKGQTVTLRCDPISGHDNLYWYRRVMGKEIKFLLHFVKESKQDESGMPNNRFLAERTGGTYSTLKVQPAELEDSGVYFCASSHRDRGAEQYFGPGTRLTVT.

The V call is TRBV4-1, the J call TRBJ1-2, with TRBD1 matching 7 bases. CDR1 is MGHRA, CDR2 YSYEKL, per germline. CDR3 length equals 15 residues. Unmatched junction bases numbered 6, after V lost 3 bases and J lost 2 bases. DNA of the CDR3: TGCGCCAGCAGCCATCGGACAGGCGAAAACTATGGCTACACCTTC. Translating gives CASSHRTGENYGYTF.

The rearrangement joins TRBV12-5 to TRBJ2-2; D uncertain. Germline CDR1 reads LGHNT; CDR2 reads FRNRAP. V gave up 2 bases and J gave up 9 bases, with 7 bases separating them. This CDR3 comprises 12 residues. The CDR3 DNA reads TGTGCTAGTGGTTTGACCCGACGGGAGCTGTTTTTT. This sequence encodes CASGLTRRELFF.

V and J are TRBV6-5 and TRBJ1-4; perhaps TRBD1 as D (6 bases). The ends were cut back, 6 bases at V and 6 bases at J, with 11 bases in the middle. Germline V gene sequence: CDR1 MNHEY, CDR2 SVGAGI. The CDR3 has 13 residues. CDR3 coding DNA: TGTGCCAGCAGCGGACAGATTCATGAAAAACTGTTTTTT. Residues: CASSGQIHEKLFF.

This clone appeared a single time. This chain links TRBV5-1 with TRBJ2-1; D is possibly TRBD1 (5 bases). There are 17 residues in the CDR3. Trimming left V 4 bases short and J 7 bases short, with 24 bases between. Germline CDR1 and CDR2: SGHRS and YFSETQ. CDR3 loop: CASSAPHSLAQGNEQFF. The CDR3 DNA sequence: TGCGCCAGCAGCGCACCACACAGTCTTGCCCAGGGTAATGAGCAGTTCTTC. Based on the CDR3 plus reference TRBV5-1 and TRBJ2-1, the full variable domain is KAGVTQTPRYLIKTRGQQVTLSCSPISGHRSVSWYQQTPGQGLQFLFEYFSETQRNKGNFPGRFSGRQFSNSRSEMNVSTLELGDSALYLCASSAPHSLAQGNEQFFGPGTRLTVL.

The chain combines TRBV4-2 with TRBJ2-7; a possible D gene is TRBD2 (5 bases). The germline V and J ends were trimmed by 4 bases and 1 base, with 11 bases remaining between them. CDR1 is LGHNA, CDR2 YNFKEQ, per germline. CDR3 length equals 14 residues. CDR3 in DNA: TGTGCCAGCAGCCCTGCGAGAGGGTCCTACGAGCAGTACTTC. Protein sequence: CASSPARGSYEQYF.

The J gene is TRBJ2-3, the V gene TRBV28; no clear D gene. This CDR3 region has 12 residues. The germline CDR1 and CDR2 sequences are MDHEN and SYDVKM. V was cut by 6 bases and J by 3 bases, with 7 bases left in between. In DNA, the CDR3 is TGTGCCAGCAGCTCCGTAACAGATACGCAGTATTTT. Translated: CASSSVTDTQYF.

The rearrangement uses TRBV7-9 and TRBJ1-2; 7 bases map to TRBD1. Germline V CDR1 and CDR2: SEHNR, FQNEAQ (reference sequence). The CDR3 totals 15 residues. V dropped 5 bases and J dropped 0; count of bases not matched to a gene: 6. CDR3 region: CASSQQGWANYGYTF. CDR3 bases: TGTGCCAGCAGCCAACAGGGGTGGGCTAACTATGGCTACACCTTC.

The J gene is TRBJ1-1, the V gene TRBV14, with 7 bases fitting TRBD1. The CDR3 is 17 amino acids. Trimming at V came to 0 bases and at J to 7 bases, leaving 14 bases not matched to a gene. Germline V gives CDR1 SGHDN, CDR2 FVKESK. The CDR3 DNA reads as TGTGCCAGCAGCCAAGAGGACAGGCCTTGGGTGGGGGTTGAAGCTTTCTTT. Its protein product is CASSQEDRPWVGVEAFF.

The J gene is TRBJ1-1, the V gene TRBV19, with TRBD1 identical over 8 bases. From germline, CDR1 is LNHDA and CDR2 SQIVND (reference sequence). The CDR3 length is 18 residues. V lost 5 bases to trimming and J lost 4 bases; unmatched junction nucleotides: 18. The CDR3 sequence is CASSAMTTTGDGRTEAFF. CDR3 DNA: TGTGCCAGTAGTGCTATGACTACGACAGGGGATGGTCGCACTGAAGCTTTCTTT.

This chain joins TRBV7-2 and TRBJ2-5; TRBD2 matches 11 bases. This CDR3 contains 17 residues. Germline V gene data show CDR1 as SGHTA and CDR2 as FQGNSA. V lost 1 base, J lost 7 bases, and 11 bases stayed unmatched. The CDR3 sequence: CASSLELAGGTTRTQYF. The CDR3 coding sequence is TGTGCCAGCAGCTTAGAGCTAGCGGGGGGTACCACCCGGACCCAGTACTTC.

The rearrangement uses TRBV19 and TRBJ2-1, with 7 bases identical to TRBD2. The CDR3 sequence is 13 residues long. After removal of 5 bases from V and 6 bases from J, the junction contained 4 bases not matched to a gene. Looked up from germline, CDR1 is LNHDA and CDR2 is SQIVND (reference sequence). The CDR3 DNA is TGTGCCAGTAGTCCCCGGGGGGTCAATGAGCAGTTCTTC. Amino acids: CASSPRGVNEQFF.

The chain couples TRBV7-9 to TRBJ2-7; 12 bases match TRBD1. CDR1 is SEHNR, CDR2 FQNEAQ, per germline (reference sequence). The CDR3 contains 15 residues. After removal of 5 bases from V and 6 bases from J, the junction contained 8 bases not matched to a gene. CDR3 in amino acids: CASSTPGQGALEQYF. CDR3 nucleotide sequence: TGTGCCAGCAGCACACCGGGACAGGGGGCTCTCGAGCAGTACTTC. The variable domain in full, with the rest retrieved from reference TRBV7-9 and TRBJ2-7, is DTGVSQNPRHKITKRGQNVTFRCDPISEHNRLYWYRQTLGQGPEFLTYFQNEAQLEKSRLLSDRFSAERPKGSFSTLEIQRTEQGDSAMYLCASSTPGQGALEQYFGPGTRLTVT.

The chain uses TRBV5-1 and TRBJ1-5; 9 nucleotides align to TRBD1. V lost 4 bases to trimming and J lost 0 bases; unmatched junction nucleotides: 2. Per germline, CDR1 SGHRS and CDR2 YFSETQ. The CDR3 is made up of 15 amino acids. CDR3 residues: CASSRTGDSNQPQHF. The CDR3 region has the DNA TGCGCCAGCAGCCGGACAGGGGATAGCAATCAGCCCCAGCATTTT.

The CDR3 nucleotides are TGCGCCAGCAGCTTGGGTTACATGGACGAGCAGTACTTC. Translation gives CASSLGYMDEQYF. This chain joins TRBV5-1 and TRBJ2-5; D is undetermined. The J call could be wrong; TRBJ2-7 is a better fit for the DNA end. CDR1 is SGHRS and CDR2 is YFSETQ in the germline V gene. The CDR3 has 13 amino acids.

The chain has TRBV15 and TRBJ1-5; a weak D match, TRBD1 (6 bases). The V gene's germline CDR1 is LNHNV and CDR2 YYDKDF (reference sequence). The CDR3 runs to 17 residues. V dropped 1 base and J dropped 7 bases, with 20 bases sitting between them. CDR3 nucleotides: TGTGCCACCAGCAGAGGTGGGGGCAGGGCGACGGACCAGCCCCAGCATTTT. Amino acid sequence: CATSRGGGRATDQPQHF.

This sequence joins TRBV27 and TRBJ2-1; D remains ambiguous. Germline CDR1 and CDR2: MNHEY and SMNVEV (reference sequence). The CDR3 runs to 13 residues. V dropped 3 bases and J dropped 4 bases, with 7 bases sitting between them. The chain's CDR3 is CASSFLQYNEQFF. The CDR3 region has the DNA TGTGCCAGCAGTTTTTTACAGTACAATGAGCAGTTCTTC.

The chain carries TRBV19 and TRBJ2-3; TRBD2 matches 9 bases. V gave up 6 bases and J gave up 3 bases; unmatched junction bases: 4. Looked up from germline, CDR1 is LNHDA and CDR2 is SQIVND (reference sequence). This CDR3 contains 14 residues. In DNA form, the CDR3 reads TGTGCCAGTAGCAGCGGGGGGTGGACAGATACGCAGTATTTT. Protein sequence: CASSSGGWTDTQYF.

This chain connects TRBV11-2 to TRBJ1-5; D is uncertain. V lost 5 bases to trimming and J lost 0 bases, with 8 bases between them. Germline values: CDR1 SGHAT, CDR2 FQNNGV. This CDR3 has 14 amino acids. Written as DNA, the CDR3 is TGTGCCAGCAGCCCCGGGTATAGCAATCAGCCCCAGCATTTT. Translation: CASSPGYSNQPQHF. Full variable domain (rest looked up from reference TRBV11-2 and TRBJ1-5): EAGVAQSPRYKIIEKRQSVAFWCNPISGHATLYWYQQILGQGPKLLIQFQNNGVVDDSQLPKDRFSAERLKGVDSTLKIQPAKLEDSAVYLCASSPGYSNQPQHFGDGTRLSIL.

The V gene is TRBV19, the J gene TRBJ1-6; TRBD1 is a possible D gene (5 bases). Trimming removed 6 bases at V and 7 bases at J, with 13 bases between. The CDR3 spans 14 residues. Germline loops: CDR1 LNHDA, CDR2 SQIVND (reference sequence). The CDR3 DNA reads TGTGCCAGTAGCTTAGGGGTTATAAATTCACCCCTCCACTTT. It translates to CASSLGVINSPLHF.

The chain joins TRBV2 to TRBJ2-5; 11 bases map to TRBD1. The germline CDR1 and CDR2 sequences are SNHLY and FYNNEI. The J segment lost 5 bases and the V segment lost 6 bases, leaving 8 bases of the junction unmatched. CDR3 size: 15 residues. This CDR3 is CASSPGQGAGETQYF. CDR3 DNA: TGTGCCAGCAGCCCCGGACAGGGGGCGGGGGAGACCCAGTACTTC.

This clone was picked up one time. The chain combines TRBV2 with TRBJ1-2; a possible D gene is TRBD1 (6 bases). The length of the CDR3 is 14 residues. V was trimmed by 6 bases and J by 3 bases, leaving 14 bases between them. The germline gives CDR1 SNHLY, CDR2 FYNNEI. The CDR3 reads CASRARGGYYGYTF. Written as DNA, the CDR3 is TGTGCCAGCAGGGCGAGGGGGGGGTACTATGGCTACACCTTC.

The chain carries TRBV11-2 and TRBJ2-5, with D possibly being TRBD2 (6 bases). The CDR3 contains 14 residues. Trimming stripped 3 bases from V and 1 base from J, with 9 bases between. Germline CDR1 SGHAT, CDR2 FQNNGV. The CDR3 spells CASSFNSGQETQYF. CDR3 coding DNA: TGTGCCAGCAGCTTCAATAGCGGCCAAGAGACCCAGTACTTC.